The entry below describes one T cell receptor (beta chain). Sequencing used immunoSEQ multiplex PCR; TCRdb keeps in-frame clones, though not all of them. The table has around 700,000 clones, around 90% seen once. This entry comes from a study of blood T cell repertoires in COVID-19. Germline V gene data show CDR1 as SNHLY and CDR2 as FYNNEI. V gave up 7 bases and J gave up 0 bases, with 10 bases separating them. The length of the CDR3 is 15 residues. Sequencing was done on a sample of peripheral blood. This clonotype was obtained from a woman under 30 with acute or convalescent COVID-19. This rearrangement joins TRBV2 to TRBJ1-6, with D hard to call. CDR3 sequence: CASKLLSSYNSPLHF. The CDR3 DNA follows: TGTGCCAGCAAACTACTTAGCTCCTATAATTCACCCCTCCACTTT.